Listed below are T cell receptor beta chains from one sample, sequenced in a study of cytomegalovirus exposure and HLA in healthy donors. Here immunoSEQ multiplex PCR was the method, and the copy in TCRdb shows in-frame clones only, minus some. The table records about 140,000 clones, 75% of them present only once. Sequencing was done on a sample of PBMCs. Receptors were obtained from a man aged 35 to 55 in good health and CMV-seronegative. CDR3s include the opening cysteine and the closing phenylalanine or tryptophan. The D gene is left open where the match is weak. Size is omitted from some rows. Given values are once, few, many or a class for expanded clones.

d_call: TRBD2
clone_size: NA
v_call: TRBV15
j_call: TRBJ2-3
cdr3_aa: CATSPPRREGHTQYF
cdr3_nt: TGTGCCACCAGCCCCCCCCGGAGGGAGGGTCATACGCAGTATTTT

d_call: NA
clone_size: NA
v_call: TRBV4-1
j_call: TRBJ1-3
cdr3_aa: CASSQPIQGRVGNTIYF
cdr3_nt: TGCGCCAGCAGCCAACCAATACAGGGTCGGGTAGGAAACACCATATATTTT

d_call: NA
clone_size: NA
v_call: TRBV15
j_call: TRBJ1-6
cdr3_aa: CATSNRVGSPLHF
cdr3_nt: TGTGCCACCAGCAACAGGGTCGGTTCACCCCTCCACTTT

d_call: NA
clone_size: NA
v_call: TRBV14
j_call: TRBJ2-3
cdr3_aa: CASSQLPGGYTDTQYF
cdr3_nt: TGTGCCAGCAGCCAACTTCCTGGGGGGTACACAGATACGCAGTATTTT

d_call: TRBD1
clone_size: NA
v_call: TRBV5-6
j_call: TRBJ1-6
cdr3_aa: CASRLLQTGGSSPLHF
cdr3_nt: TGTGCCAGCAGACTACTTCAAACAGGGGGTAGTTCACCCCTCCACTTT

d_call: NA
clone_size: NA
v_call: TRBV6-1
j_call: TRBJ1-6
cdr3_aa: CASSEWGVQGLNSPLHF
cdr3_nt: TGTGCCAGCAGTGAATGGGGCGTACAGGGCCTAAATTCACCCCTCCACTTT

d_call: TRBD1
clone_size: NA
v_call: TRBV19
j_call: TRBJ1-1
cdr3_aa: CASSLDRVNTEAFF
cdr3_nt: TGTGCCAGTAGCCTGGACAGGGTGAACACTGAAGCTTTCTTT

d_call: NA
clone_size: NA
v_call: TRBV7-9
j_call: TRBJ1-1
cdr3_aa: CASSLGPSEAFF
cdr3_nt: TGTGCCAGCAGCTTAGGTCCTTCTGAAGCTTTCTTT

d_call: NA
clone_size: NA
v_call: TRBV7-9
j_call: TRBJ2-7
cdr3_aa: CASGLSPTYEQYF
cdr3_nt: TGTGCCAGCGGACTTAGCCCCACGTACGAGCAGTACTTC

d_call: NA
clone_size: NA
v_call: TRBV15
j_call: TRBJ2-5
cdr3_aa: CAANTGLGETQYF
cdr3_nt: TGTGCCGCTAATACAGGGTTGGGAGAGACCCAGTACTTC

d_call: NA
clone_size: few
v_call: TRBV4-2
j_call: TRBJ1-5
cdr3_aa: CASSHGGGEGQPQHF
cdr3_nt: TGTGCCAGCAGCCATGGGGGGGGTGAGGGTCAGCCCCAGCATTTT

d_call: NA
clone_size: NA
v_call: TRBV4-1
j_call: TRBJ2-3
cdr3_aa: CASSQVREGRRNTQYF
cdr3_nt: TGCGCCAGCAGCCAAGTTCGAGAGGGGAGGAGAAATACGCAGTATTTT

d_call: NA
clone_size: few
v_call: TRBV6-5
j_call: TRBJ1-1
cdr3_aa: CASSYSSQNTEAFF
cdr3_nt: TGTGCCAGCAGTTACTCTAGCCAGAACACTGAAGCTTTCTTT

d_call: NA
clone_size: NA
v_call: TRBV6-1
j_call: TRBJ2-3
cdr3_aa: CASSGEQGGTQYF
cdr3_nt: TGTGCCAGCAGTGGCGAACAGGGGGGGACGCAGTATTTT

d_call: NA
clone_size: few
v_call: TRBV2
j_call: TRBJ1-1
cdr3_aa: CASSSRGLMNTEAFF
cdr3_nt: TGTGCCAGCAGTTCTAGGGGACTCATGAACACTGAAGCTTTCTTT

d_call: TRBD1
clone_size: NA
v_call: TRBV19
j_call: TRBJ1-3
cdr3_aa: CASGPGQGYGNTIYF
cdr3_nt: TGTGCCAGTGGTCCGGGACAGGGTTACGGAAACACCATATATTTT

d_call: TRBD2
clone_size: NA
v_call: TRBV2
j_call: TRBJ2-3
cdr3_aa: CASSEGLTSGADTQYF
cdr3_nt: TGTGCCAGCAGTGAGGGATTAACTAGCGGGGCAGATACGCAGTATTTT

d_call: NA
clone_size: NA
v_call: TRBV2
j_call: TRBJ2-3
cdr3_aa: CASSEAPSTADTQYF
cdr3_nt: TGTGCCAGCAGTGAAGCCCCTTCGACAGCCGATACGCAGTATTTT

d_call: TRBD2
clone_size: few
v_call: TRBV2
j_call: TRBJ2-3
cdr3_aa: CASSASGGATDTQYF
cdr3_nt: TGTGCCAGCAGTGCTAGCGGGGGGGCCACAGATACGCAGTATTTT

d_call: NA
clone_size: NA
v_call: TRBV15
j_call: TRBJ1-5
cdr3_aa: CATSSTTGSGTYSNQPQHF
cdr3_nt: TGTGCCACCAGCAGTACTACAGGGAGCGGGACGTATAGCAATCAGCCCCAGCATTTT

d_call: NA
clone_size: NA
v_call: TRBV1
j_call: TRBJ2-3
cdr3_aa: CTSSQGGRDTQYF
cdr3_nt: TGCACCAGCAGCCAGGGGGGAAGGGATACGCAGTATTTT

d_call: TRBD2
clone_size: few
v_call: TRBV6-6
j_call: TRBJ2-5
cdr3_aa: CASSSRRGATETQYF
cdr3_nt: TGTGCCAGCAGTTCAAGGCGGGGGGCGACAGAGACCCAGTACTTC

d_call: TRBD1
clone_size: NA
v_call: TRBV9
j_call: TRBJ1-1
cdr3_aa: CASSARQGPPCVAFF
cdr3_nt: TGTGCCAGCAGCGCCCGACAGGGTCCCCCCTGTGTGGCTTTCTTT

d_call: TRBD2
clone_size: NA
v_call: TRBV5-1
j_call: TRBJ2-3
cdr3_aa: CASSFSGGAPDTQYF
cdr3_nt: TGCGCCAGCAGCTTTAGCGGGGGGGCCCCAGATACGCAGTATTTT

d_call: TRBD1
clone_size: NA
v_call: TRBV5-5
j_call: TRBJ1-6
cdr3_aa: CASSLEDRGASPLHF
cdr3_nt: TGTGCCAGCAGCTTAGAGGACAGGGGGGCTTCACCCCTCCACTTT

d_call: NA
clone_size: NA
v_call: TRBV10-3
j_call: TRBJ2-2
cdr3_aa: CAISEPQGAGELFF
cdr3_nt: TGTGCCATCAGTGAGCCCCAGGGCGCCGGGGAGCTGTTTTTT

d_call: NA
clone_size: NA
v_call: TRBV19
j_call: TRBJ1-3
cdr3_aa: CASSIGSGRGSGNTIYF
cdr3_nt: TGTGCCAGTAGTATCGGGTCGGGCAGGGGTTCTGGAAACACCATATATTTT

d_call: NA
clone_size: NA
v_call: TRBV7-2
j_call: TRBJ1-5
cdr3_aa: CASSLGQTGGQPQHF
cdr3_nt: TGTGCCAGCAGCTTAGGCCAGACAGGTGGTCAGCCCCAGCATTTT

d_call: TRBD2
clone_size: NA
v_call: TRBV6-5
j_call: TRBJ2-1
cdr3_aa: CASSYHQYGGNEQFF
cdr3_nt: TGTGCCAGCAGTTACCACCAATACGGGGGGAATGAGCAGTTCTTC

d_call: NA
clone_size: NA
v_call: TRBV27
j_call: TRBJ2-1
cdr3_aa: CASRPEGGPYNEQFF
cdr3_nt: TGTGCCAGCAGGCCGGAGGGGGGGCCGTACAATGAGCAGTTCTTC

d_call: TRBD1
clone_size: NA
v_call: TRBV28
j_call: TRBJ1-1
cdr3_aa: CASSLPRSGGYGGAFF
cdr3_nt: TGTGCCAGCAGTTTACCGCGGTCAGGGGGGTATGGGGGAGCTTTCTTT

d_call: NA
clone_size: NA
v_call: TRBV2
j_call: TRBJ1-6
cdr3_aa: CASSFQGRNSPLHF
cdr3_nt: TGTGCCAGCAGTTTCCAGGGGCGTAATTCACCCCTCCACTTT

d_call: TRBD1
clone_size: once
v_call: TRBV7-9
j_call: TRBJ1-1
cdr3_aa: CASSFGQVGTEAFF
cdr3_nt: TGTGCCAGCAGCTTCGGACAGGTCGGGACTGAAGCTTTCTTT

d_call: TRBD1
clone_size: once
v_call: TRBV7-6
j_call: TRBJ1-1
cdr3_aa: CASSLWQGAGDTEAFF
cdr3_nt: TGTGCCAGCAGCTTATGGCAGGGGGCCGGGGACACTGAAGCTTTCTTT

d_call: NA
clone_size: NA
v_call: TRBV18
j_call: TRBJ1-5
cdr3_aa: CASSPWRETNQPQHF
cdr3_nt: TGTGCCAGCTCCCCCTGGCGGGAGACAAATCAGCCCCAGCATTTT

d_call: NA
clone_size: once
v_call: TRBV9
j_call: TRBJ2-3
cdr3_aa: CASSVENWGGTDTQYF
cdr3_nt: TGTGCCAGCAGCGTAGAGAATTGGGGCGGCACAGATACGCAGTATTTT

d_call: NA
clone_size: NA
v_call: TRBV6-1
j_call: TRBJ1-5
cdr3_aa: CASSGLGYSNQPQHF
cdr3_nt: TGTGCCAGCAGTGGACTTGGGTATAGCAATCAGCCCCAGCATTTT

d_call: TRBD1
clone_size: NA
v_call: TRBV6-5
j_call: TRBJ2-7
cdr3_aa: CASSHPTGGTYEQYF
cdr3_nt: TGTGCCAGCAGTCACCCAACAGGGGGAACCTACGAGCAGTACTTC

d_call: NA
clone_size: NA
v_call: TRBV2
j_call: TRBJ2-5
cdr3_aa: CASPPEDSQETQYF
cdr3_nt: TGTGCCAGCCCCCCGGAGGACAGTCAAGAGACCCAGTACTTC

d_call: TRBD2
clone_size: few
v_call: TRBV27
j_call: TRBJ2-7
cdr3_aa: CASSWTRSYEQYF
cdr3_nt: TGTGCCAGCAGTTGGACTAGATCGTACGAGCAGTACTTC

d_call: NA
clone_size: NA
v_call: TRBV7-9
j_call: TRBJ1-5
cdr3_aa: CASSLQTGQPQHF
cdr3_nt: TGTGCCAGCAGCTTACAGACGGGTCAGCCCCAGCATTTT

d_call: TRBD1
clone_size: NA
v_call: TRBV4-3
j_call: TRBJ1-2
cdr3_aa: CASSQEWDQGGYGYTF
cdr3_nt: TGCGCCAGCAGCCAAGAGTGGGACCAGGGGGGCTATGGCTACACCTTC